Following are 9 T cell receptor beta chains from one sample sequenced in a study of blood T cell repertoires in COVID-19 (dated by TCRdb to 2018 to 2021). The library was obtained by the immunoSEQ multiplex PCR assay. TCRdb took this table from immuneACCESS and kept in-frame rearrangements with V and J called. Such tables lack part of the clones; where checked against another copy, unresolved V genes explain under half of the gap, and the rest is unexplained. The sample yields about 180,000 clones; about 86% were counted once. Clones ranked in the top ten supply roughly 20% of the sample. The sequencing sample was made of peripheral blood. These receptors were obtained from a man between 65 and 79 years old with active or convalescent COVID-19.

The chain links TRBV18 to TRBJ2-1, with TRBD2 matching over 13 bases. CDR1 and CDR2 from the germline V gene are KGHSH and LQKENI. The CDR3 is 15 amino acids. Losses at the gene ends were 3 bases for V and 8 bases for J; bases not matched to a gene: 4. CDR3: CASSPIGLAGDEQFF. The CDR3 nucleotides are TGTGCCAGCTCACCTATCGGACTAGCGGGAGATGAGCAGTTCTTC.

The rearrangement joins TRBV9 to TRBJ1-6, with TRBD1 matching over 7 bases. Germline V CDR1 and CDR2: SGDLS, YYNGEE. The CDR3 sequence is 15 residues long. With 3 bases clipped from V and 5 bases from J, the junction kept 5 bases outside the gene matches. The CDR3 DNA is TGTGCCAGCAGCGAAACCGGGACAGATAATTCACCCCTCCACTTT. Encoded protein: CASSETGTDNSPLHF.

The genes are TRBV12-3 or TRBV12-4 and TRBJ2-5; D is possibly TRBD2 (5 bases). This CDR3 has 11 residues. V was cut by 8 bases and J by 5 bases, with 9 bases left in between. CDR3 DNA sequence: TGTGCCAGCCGCGGCGGGGAGACCCAGTACTTC. Its protein is CASRGGETQYF.

V usage is TRBV11-2 and J usage is TRBJ2-7; D is perhaps TRBD2 (5 bases). The V gene lost 3 bases and the J gene lost 0 bases, with 15 bases spanning the gap. Germline V gene data show CDR1 as SGHAT and CDR2 as FQNNGV. CDR3 length equals 16 residues. CDR3 region: CASSFRTGVYSYEQYF. CDR3 sequence (DNA): TGTGCCAGCAGCTTCCGAACCGGGGTTTACTCCTACGAGCAGTACTTC.

The chain combines TRBV2 with TRBJ2-1, with D tentatively TRBD1 (7 bases). The length of the CDR3 is 13 residues. Looked up from germline, CDR1 is SNHLY and CDR2 is FYNNEI. V was trimmed by 6 bases and J by 4 bases, leaving 10 bases between them. DNA of the CDR3: TGTGCCAGCAGCCAGGGGGGATACAATGAGCAGTTCTTC. Protein product: CASSQGGYNEQFF.

This chain joins TRBV24-1 and TRBJ2-2, with D maybe TRBD1 (6 bases). The CDR3 is made up of 15 amino acids. Per germline, CDR1 KGHDR and CDR2 SFDVKD. The V end lost 3 bases, the J end lost 5 bases, and 12 bases lay between the germline ends. The CDR3 reads CATSDPRGRTGELFF. CDR3 sequence (DNA): TGTGCCACCAGTGATCCCAGGGGAAGGACCGGGGAGCTGTTTTTT.

This rearrangement joins TRBV2 to TRBJ1-2, with 7 nucleotides matching TRBD1. J was trimmed by 8 bases and V by 2 bases; bases with no gene match: 8. This CDR3 comprises 14 residues. Germline CDR1 reads SNHLY; CDR2 reads FYNNEI. The CDR3 sequence is CASSETTGAGGYTF. Here the CDR3 DNA reads TGTGCCAGCAGTGAAACAACAGGGGCGGGCGGCTACACCTTC. Supplemented by reference TRBV2 and TRBJ1-2, the full variable domain reads EPEVTQTPSHQVTQMGQEVILRCVPISNHLYFYWYRQILGQKVEFLVSFYNNEISEKSEIFDDQFSVERPDGSNFTLKIRSTKLEDSAMYFCASSETTGAGGYTFGSGTRLTVV.

This chain connects TRBV12-3 or TRBV12-4 to TRBJ2-7; D is uncertain. V was shortened by 3 bases and J by 0 bases, with 6 bases between the two germline ends. This CDR3 spans 13 amino acids. The chain's CDR3 is CASSFSSSYEQYF. The CDR3, as DNA: TGTGCCAGCAGTTTCTCTAGCTCCTACGAGCAGTACTTC.

The gene calls are TRBV28 and TRBJ1-4; unclear D gene. The germline CDR1 and CDR2 sequences are MDHEN and SYDVKM. The CDR3 consists of 11 residues. V shed 3 bases and J shed 13 bases, with 9 bases lying between them. CDR3 DNA: TGTGCCAGCAGTTTGGGTAGAGGACTGTTTTTT. It yields the protein CASSLGRGLFF.